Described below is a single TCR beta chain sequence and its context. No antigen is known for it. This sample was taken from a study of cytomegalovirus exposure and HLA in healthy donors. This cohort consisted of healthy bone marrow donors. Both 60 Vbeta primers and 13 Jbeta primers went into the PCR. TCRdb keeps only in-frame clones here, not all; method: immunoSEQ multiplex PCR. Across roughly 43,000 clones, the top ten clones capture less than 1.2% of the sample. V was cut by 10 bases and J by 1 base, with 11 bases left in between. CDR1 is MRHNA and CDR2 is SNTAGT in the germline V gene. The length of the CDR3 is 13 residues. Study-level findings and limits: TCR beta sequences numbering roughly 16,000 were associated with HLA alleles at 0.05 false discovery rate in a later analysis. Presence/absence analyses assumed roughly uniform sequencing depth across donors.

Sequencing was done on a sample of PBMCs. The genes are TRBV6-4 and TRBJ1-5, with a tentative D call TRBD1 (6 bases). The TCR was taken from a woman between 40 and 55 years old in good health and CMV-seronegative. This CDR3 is CATLRGSNQPQHF. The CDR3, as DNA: TGTGCCACCCTAAGGGGGAGCAATCAGCCCCAGCATTTT.